This TCR beta chain was sequenced during a study of somatic mutations in cytotoxic T cells in rheumatoid arthritis. For the study at large: Patient blood (around 30 ml EDTA) was drawn right after diagnosis, before any treatment.

Using immunoSEQ multiplex PCR, the repertoire was profiled, and TCRdb retains in-frame clones only, with some absent. Found here are 15,000 or so clones, 78% of them singletons; the top ten hold 15% to 20%. Study findings and constraints: There was no significant difference in CD8+ T-cell clonality between rheumatoid arthritis patients and age-matched healthy controls.

Germline V gives CDR1 GTSNPN, CDR2 SVGIG (reference sequence). The CDR3 runs 13 residues. With 3 bases removed from V and 6 bases from J, the gap between germline ends came to 12 bases. About this clone itself: Its antigen remains unidentified.

This chain uses TRBV30 with TRBJ2-1; D is unclear. The specimen was CD8+ T cells sorted from blood. The receptor's source is an adult with rheumatoid arthritis. The DNA of the CDR3 is TGTGCCTGGAGGGGCGGTCGGAGCAATGAGCAGTTCTTC. Translation: CAWRGGRSNEQFF.